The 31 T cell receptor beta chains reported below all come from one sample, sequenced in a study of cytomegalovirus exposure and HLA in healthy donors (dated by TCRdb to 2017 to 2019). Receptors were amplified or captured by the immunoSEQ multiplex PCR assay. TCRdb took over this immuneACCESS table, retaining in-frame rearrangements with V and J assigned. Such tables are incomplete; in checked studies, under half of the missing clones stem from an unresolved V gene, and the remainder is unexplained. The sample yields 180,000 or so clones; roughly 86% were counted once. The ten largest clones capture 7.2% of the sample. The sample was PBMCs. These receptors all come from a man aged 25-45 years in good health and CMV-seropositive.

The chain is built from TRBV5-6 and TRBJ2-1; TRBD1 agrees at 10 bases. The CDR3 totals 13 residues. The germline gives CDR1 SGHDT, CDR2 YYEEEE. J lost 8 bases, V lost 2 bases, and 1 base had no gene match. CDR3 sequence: CASSFGTGDEQFF. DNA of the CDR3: TGTGCCAGCAGCTTCGGGACAGGGGATGAGCAGTTCTTC.

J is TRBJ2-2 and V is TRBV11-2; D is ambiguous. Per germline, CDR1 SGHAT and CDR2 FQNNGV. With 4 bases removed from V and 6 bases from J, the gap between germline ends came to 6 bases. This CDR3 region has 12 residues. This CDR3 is CASSSWPGELFF. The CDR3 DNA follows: TGTGCCAGCAGCTCGTGGCCCGGGGAGCTGTTTTTT. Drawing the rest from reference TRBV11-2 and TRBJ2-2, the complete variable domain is EAGVAQSPRYKIIEKRQSVAFWCNPISGHATLYWYQQILGQGPKLLIQFQNNGVVDDSQLPKDRFSAERLKGVDSTLKIQPAKLEDSAVYLCASSSWPGELFFGEGSRLTVL.

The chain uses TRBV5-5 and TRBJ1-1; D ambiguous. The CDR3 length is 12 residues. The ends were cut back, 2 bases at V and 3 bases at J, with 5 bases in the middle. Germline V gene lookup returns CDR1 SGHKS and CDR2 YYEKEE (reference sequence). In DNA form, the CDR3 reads TGTGCCAGCAGCTTTGTCTACACTGAAGCTTTCTTT. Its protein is CASSFVYTEAFF.

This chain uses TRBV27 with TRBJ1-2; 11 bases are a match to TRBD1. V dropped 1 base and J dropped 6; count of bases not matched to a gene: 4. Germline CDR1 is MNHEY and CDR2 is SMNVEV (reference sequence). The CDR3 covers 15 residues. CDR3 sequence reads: CASSLFGTGGDGYTF. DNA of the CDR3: TGTGCCAGCAGTTTATTCGGGACAGGGGGTGATGGCTACACCTTC.

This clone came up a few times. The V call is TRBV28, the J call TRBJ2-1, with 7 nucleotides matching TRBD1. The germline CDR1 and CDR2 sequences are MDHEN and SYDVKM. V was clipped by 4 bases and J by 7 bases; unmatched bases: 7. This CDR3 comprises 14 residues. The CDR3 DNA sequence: TGTGCCAGCAGTTCCTACAGGGGTAAAAATGAGCAGTTCTTC. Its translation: CASSSYRGKNEQFF.

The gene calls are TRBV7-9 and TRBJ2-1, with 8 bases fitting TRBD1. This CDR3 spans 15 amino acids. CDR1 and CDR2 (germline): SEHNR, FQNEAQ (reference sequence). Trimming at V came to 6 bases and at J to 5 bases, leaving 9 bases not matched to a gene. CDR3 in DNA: TGTGCCAGCAGAAGACAGGGGTTAGGGAACAATGAGCAGTTCTTC. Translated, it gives CASRRQGLGNNEQFF.

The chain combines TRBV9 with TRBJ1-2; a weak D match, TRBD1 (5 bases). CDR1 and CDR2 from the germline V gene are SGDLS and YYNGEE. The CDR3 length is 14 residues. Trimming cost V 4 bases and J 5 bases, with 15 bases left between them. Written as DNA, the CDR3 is TGTGCCAGCAGCATGAGGGGTAGACCTTATGGCTACACCTTC. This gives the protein CASSMRGRPYGYTF.

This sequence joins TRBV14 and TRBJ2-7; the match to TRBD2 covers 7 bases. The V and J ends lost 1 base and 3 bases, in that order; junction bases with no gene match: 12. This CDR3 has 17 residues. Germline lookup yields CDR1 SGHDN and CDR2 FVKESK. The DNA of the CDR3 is TGTGCCAGCAGCCAAGGTCCCGGAACAAGGACTAGCTACGAGCAGTACTTC. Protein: CASSQGPGTRTSYEQYF.

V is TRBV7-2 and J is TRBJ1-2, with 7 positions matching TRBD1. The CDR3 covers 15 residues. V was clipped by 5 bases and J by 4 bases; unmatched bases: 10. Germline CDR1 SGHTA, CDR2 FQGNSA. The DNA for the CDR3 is TGTGCCAGCAGCCCAAGACAGGGTGGGGGCTATGGCTACACCTTC. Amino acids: CASSPRQGGGYGYTF.

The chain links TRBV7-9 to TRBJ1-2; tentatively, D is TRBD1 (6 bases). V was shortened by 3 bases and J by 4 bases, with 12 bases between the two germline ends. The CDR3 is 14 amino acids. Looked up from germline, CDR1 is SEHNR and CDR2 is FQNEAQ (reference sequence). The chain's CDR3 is CASSFGGGTYGYTF. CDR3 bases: TGTGCCAGCAGCTTCGGAGGGGGAACCTATGGCTACACCTTC.

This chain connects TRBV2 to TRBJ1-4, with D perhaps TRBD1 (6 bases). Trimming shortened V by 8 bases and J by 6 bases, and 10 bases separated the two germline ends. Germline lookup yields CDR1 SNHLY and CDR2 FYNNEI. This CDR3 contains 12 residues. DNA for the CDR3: TGTGCCAGCCAGGACAGTTATGAAAAACTGTTTTTT. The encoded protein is CASQDSYEKLFF.

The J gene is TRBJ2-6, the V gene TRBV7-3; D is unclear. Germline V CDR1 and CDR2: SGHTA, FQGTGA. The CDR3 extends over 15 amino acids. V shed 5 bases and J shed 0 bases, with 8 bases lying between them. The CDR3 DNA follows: TGTGCCAGCAGCCTCCTCGGCTCTGGGGCCAACGTCCTGACTTTC. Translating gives CASSLLGSGANVLTF. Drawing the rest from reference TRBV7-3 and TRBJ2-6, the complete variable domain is GAGVSQTPSNKVTEKGKYVELRCDPISGHTALYWYRQSLGQGPEFLIYFQGTGAADDSGLPNDRFFAVRPEGSVSTLKIQRTERGDSAVYLCASSLLGSGANVLTFGAGSRLTVL.

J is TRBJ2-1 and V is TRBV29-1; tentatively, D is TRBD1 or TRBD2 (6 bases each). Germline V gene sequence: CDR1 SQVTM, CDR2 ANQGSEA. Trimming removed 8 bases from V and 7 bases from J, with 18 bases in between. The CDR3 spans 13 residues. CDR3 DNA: TGCAGCCTAGGTGGCGGAGGGGGGAATGAGCAGTTCTTC. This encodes CSLGGGGGNEQFF.

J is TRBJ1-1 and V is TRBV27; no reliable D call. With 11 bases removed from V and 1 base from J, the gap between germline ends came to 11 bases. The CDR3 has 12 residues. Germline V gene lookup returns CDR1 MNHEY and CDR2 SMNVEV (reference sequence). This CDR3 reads CAAADGNTEAFF. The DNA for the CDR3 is TGTGCCGCCGCGGACGGGAACACTGAAGCTTTCTTT.

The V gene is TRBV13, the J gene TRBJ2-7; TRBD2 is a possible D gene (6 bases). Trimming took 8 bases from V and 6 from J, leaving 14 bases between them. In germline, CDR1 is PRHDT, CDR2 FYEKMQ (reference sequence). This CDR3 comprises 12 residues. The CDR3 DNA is TGTGCCAGCGCGGTGGGGGGTCGCGAGCAGTACTTC. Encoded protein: CASAVGGREQYF.

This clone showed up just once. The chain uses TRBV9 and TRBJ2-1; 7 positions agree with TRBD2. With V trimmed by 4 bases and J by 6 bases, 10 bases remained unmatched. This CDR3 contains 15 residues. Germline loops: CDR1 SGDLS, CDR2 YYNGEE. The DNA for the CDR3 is TGTGCCAGCAGCCCGGCTCTAGCGGAGAGCAATGAGCAGTTCTTC. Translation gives CASSPALAESNEQFF.

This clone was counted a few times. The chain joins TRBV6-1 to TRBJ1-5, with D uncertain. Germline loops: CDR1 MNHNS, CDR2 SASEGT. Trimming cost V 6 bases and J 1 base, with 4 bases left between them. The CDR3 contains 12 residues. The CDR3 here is CASRGSNQPQHF. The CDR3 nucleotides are TGTGCCAGCAGGGGAAGCAATCAGCCCCAGCATTTT.

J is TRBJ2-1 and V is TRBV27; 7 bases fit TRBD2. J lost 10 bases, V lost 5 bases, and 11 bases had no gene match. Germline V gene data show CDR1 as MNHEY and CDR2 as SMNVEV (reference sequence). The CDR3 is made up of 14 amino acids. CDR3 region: CASSRAGDGAEQFF. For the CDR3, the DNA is TGTGCCAGCAGTAGGGCGGGGGACGGGGCCGAGCAGTTCTTC.

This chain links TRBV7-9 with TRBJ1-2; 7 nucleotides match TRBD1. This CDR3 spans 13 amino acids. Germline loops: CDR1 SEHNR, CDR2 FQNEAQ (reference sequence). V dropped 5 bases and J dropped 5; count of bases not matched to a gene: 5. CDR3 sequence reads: CASSPGGLYGYTF. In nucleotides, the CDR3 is TGTGCCAGCAGCCCAGGGGGTTTATATGGCTACACCTTC.

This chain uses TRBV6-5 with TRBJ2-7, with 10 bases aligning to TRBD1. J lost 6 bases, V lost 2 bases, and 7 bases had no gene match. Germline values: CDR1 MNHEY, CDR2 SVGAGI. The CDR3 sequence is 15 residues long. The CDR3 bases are TGTGCCAGCAGTTACCAGACAGGGGGCTCGGGCGAGCAGTACTTC. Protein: CASSYQTGGSGEQYF.

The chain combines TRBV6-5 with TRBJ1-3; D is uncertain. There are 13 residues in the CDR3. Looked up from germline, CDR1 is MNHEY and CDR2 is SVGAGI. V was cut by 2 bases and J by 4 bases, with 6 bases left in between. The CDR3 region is CASSYTLGNTIYF. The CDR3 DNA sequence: TGTGCCAGCAGTTACACTCTAGGAAACACCATATATTTT.

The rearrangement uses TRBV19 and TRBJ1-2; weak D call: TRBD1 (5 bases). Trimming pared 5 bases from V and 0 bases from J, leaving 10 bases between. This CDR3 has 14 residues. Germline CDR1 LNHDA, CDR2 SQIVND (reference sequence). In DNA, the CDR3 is TGTGCCAGTAGTGGGGCAAGAGCTAACTATGGCTACACCTTC. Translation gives CASSGARANYGYTF.

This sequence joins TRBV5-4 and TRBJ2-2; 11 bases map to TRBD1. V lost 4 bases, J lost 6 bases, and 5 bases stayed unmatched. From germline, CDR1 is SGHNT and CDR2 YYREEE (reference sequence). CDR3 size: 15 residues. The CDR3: CASSGGQGGAGELFF. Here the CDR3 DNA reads TGTGCCAGCAGCGGGGGACAGGGGGGTGCCGGGGAGCTGTTTTTT.

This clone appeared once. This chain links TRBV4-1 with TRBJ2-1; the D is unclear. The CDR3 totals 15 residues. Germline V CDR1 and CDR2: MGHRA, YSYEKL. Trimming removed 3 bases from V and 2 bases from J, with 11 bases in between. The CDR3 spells CASSQETLPYNEQFF. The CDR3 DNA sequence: TGCGCCAGCAGCCAGGAAACACTGCCCTACAATGAGCAGTTCTTC.

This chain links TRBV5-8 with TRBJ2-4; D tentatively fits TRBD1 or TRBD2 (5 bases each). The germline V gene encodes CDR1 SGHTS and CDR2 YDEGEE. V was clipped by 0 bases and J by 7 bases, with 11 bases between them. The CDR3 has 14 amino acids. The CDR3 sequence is CASSLVGVNNIQYF. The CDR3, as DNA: TGTGCCAGCAGCTTGGTGGGGGTTAATAACATTCAGTACTTC. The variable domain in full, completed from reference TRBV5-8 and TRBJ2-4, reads EAGVTQSPTHLIKTRGQQATLRCSPISGHTSVYWYQQALGLGLQFLLWYDEGEERNRGNFPPRFSGRQFPNYSSELNVNALELEDSALYLCASSLVGVNNIQYFGAGTRLSVL.

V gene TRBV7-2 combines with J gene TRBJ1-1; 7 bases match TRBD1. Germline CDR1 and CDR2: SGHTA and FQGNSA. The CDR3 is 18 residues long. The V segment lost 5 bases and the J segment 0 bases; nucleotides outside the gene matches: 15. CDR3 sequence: CASSPRGLGEHMNTEAFF. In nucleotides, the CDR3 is TGTGCCAGCAGCCCCAGGGGGTTGGGGGAACACATGAACACTGAAGCTTTCTTT.

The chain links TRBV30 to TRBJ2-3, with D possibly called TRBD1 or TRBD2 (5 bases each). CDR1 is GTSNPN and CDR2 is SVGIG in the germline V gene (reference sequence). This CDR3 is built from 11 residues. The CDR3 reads CASGTTDTQYF. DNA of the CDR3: TGTGCTTCCGGGACCACAGATACGCAGTATTTT.

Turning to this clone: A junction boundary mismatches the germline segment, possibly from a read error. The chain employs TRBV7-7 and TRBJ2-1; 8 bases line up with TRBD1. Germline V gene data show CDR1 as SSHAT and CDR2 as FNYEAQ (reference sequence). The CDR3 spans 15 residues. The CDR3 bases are TGTGCTAGCAGCCCAGGCAGGACAGGGAACAATGAGCAGTTCTTC. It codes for CASSPGRTGNNEQFF.

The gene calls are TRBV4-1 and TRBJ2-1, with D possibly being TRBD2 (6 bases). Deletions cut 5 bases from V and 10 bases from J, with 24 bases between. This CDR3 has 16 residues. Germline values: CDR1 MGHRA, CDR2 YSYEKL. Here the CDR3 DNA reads TGCGCCAGCAGCTTCCGTGGGGGGAGTCGGGTGGGAGAGCAGTTCTTC. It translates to CASSFRGGSRVGEQFF.

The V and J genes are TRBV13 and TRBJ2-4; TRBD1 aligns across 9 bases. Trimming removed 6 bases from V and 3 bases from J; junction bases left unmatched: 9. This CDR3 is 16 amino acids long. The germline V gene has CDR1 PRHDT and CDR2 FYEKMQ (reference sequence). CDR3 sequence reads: CASRDTGGSDKNIQYF. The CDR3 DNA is TGTGCCAGCAGGGATACAGGGGGCTCTGACAAAAACATTCAGTACTTC.

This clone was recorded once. CDR3 sequence (DNA): TGTGCCAGTCGGGGGCACGCGAACACCGGGGAGCTGTTTTTT. Amino acid sequence: CASRGHANTGELFF. The J gene is TRBJ2-2, the V gene TRBV6-1, with D perhaps being TRBD1 or TRBD2 (6 bases each). Trimming removed 9 bases from V and 0 bases from J, with 11 bases in between. CDR3 length equals 14 residues. Germline CDR1 is MNHNS and CDR2 is SASEGT.